This T cell receptor (beta chain) was profiled in a study of OX40 agonist ivuxolimab in advanced cancers. Whole-study context: Ivuxolimab is an agonistic anti-OX40 (CD134) antibody, and patients were treated with it. Age averaged about 62 years (range roughly 23 to 79), and around 87% were male. Study-wide findings and caveats: Clonal expansion from baseline to week 6 occurred in both CD4+ and CD8+ T cells. Relatively little clonal expansion, among the lowest observed, appeared in partial responders at 0.1-3.0 mg/kg.

For this clone: No antigen is known for it.

V was shortened by 7 bases and J by 2 bases, with 9 bases between the two germline ends. The germline CDR1 and CDR2 sequences are MDHEN and SYDVKM. The CDR3 consists of 12 residues. TCRdb keeps only in-frame clones here, not all; method: immunoSEQ multiplex PCR. The table shows around 76,000 clones, with just under 85% occurring only once. This receptor was obtained from an adult with an advanced solid tumor such as melanoma, head and neck, liver or kidney cancer. The input for sequencing was CD4+ or CD8+ T cells sorted from blood, taken in a trial of the OX40 agonist ivuxolimab. The chain couples TRBV28 to TRBJ2-7, with D uncertain. The CDR3 coding sequence is TGTGCCAGCACTCCTGCGACCTACGAGCAGTACTTC. Its translation is CASTPATYEQYF.